The T cell receptor (beta chain) under discussion was sequenced for a study of T cell responses to AZD1222 COVID-19 vaccine. Germline CDR1 MDHEN, CDR2 SYDVKM. CDR3 length: 13 residues. V was pared by 4 bases and J by 1 base, with 7 bases between. Clones were read by immunoSEQ multiplex PCR, and TCRdb kept only the in-frame ones, dropping some. The sample contains some 140,000 clones, approximately 92% of which appear only once. This clonotype originated in an adult who received the AZD1222 COVID-19 vaccine. The chain couples TRBV28 to TRBJ1-2; D is undetermined. Sequencing used peripheral blood, obtained 28 days after the second AZD1222 dose. The CDR3 sequence: CASSSDVNYGYTF. DNA of the CDR3: TGTGCCAGCAGTTCCGACGTTAACTATGGCTACACCTTC.